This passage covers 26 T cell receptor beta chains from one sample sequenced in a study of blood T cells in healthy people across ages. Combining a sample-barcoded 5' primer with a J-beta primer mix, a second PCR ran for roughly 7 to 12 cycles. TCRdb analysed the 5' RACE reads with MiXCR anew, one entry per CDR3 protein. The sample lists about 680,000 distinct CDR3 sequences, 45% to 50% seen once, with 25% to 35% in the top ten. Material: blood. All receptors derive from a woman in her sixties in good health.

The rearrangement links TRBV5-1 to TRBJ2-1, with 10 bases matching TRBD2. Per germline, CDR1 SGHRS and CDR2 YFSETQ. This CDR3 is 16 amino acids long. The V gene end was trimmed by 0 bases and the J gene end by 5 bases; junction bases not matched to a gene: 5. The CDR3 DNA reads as TGCGCCAGCAGCTTGGTTCTAGCGGGAGAAGACAATGAGCAGTTCTTC. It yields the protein CASSLVLAGEDNEQFF.

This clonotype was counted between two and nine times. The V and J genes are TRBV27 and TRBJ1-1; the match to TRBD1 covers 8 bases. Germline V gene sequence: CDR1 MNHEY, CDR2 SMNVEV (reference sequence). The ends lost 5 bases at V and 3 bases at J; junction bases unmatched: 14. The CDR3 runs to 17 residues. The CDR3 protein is CASSDTKVAGGYTEAFF. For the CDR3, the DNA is TGTGCCAGCAGTGACACAAAGGTGGCAGGGGGCTACACTGAAGCTTTCTTT.

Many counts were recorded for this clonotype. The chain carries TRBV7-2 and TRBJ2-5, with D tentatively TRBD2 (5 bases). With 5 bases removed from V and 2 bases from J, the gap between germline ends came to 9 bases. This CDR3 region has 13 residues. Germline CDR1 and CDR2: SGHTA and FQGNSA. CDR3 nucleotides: TGTGCCAGCAGCATGAGGGTACAAGAGACCCAGTACTTC. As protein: CASSMRVQETQYF.

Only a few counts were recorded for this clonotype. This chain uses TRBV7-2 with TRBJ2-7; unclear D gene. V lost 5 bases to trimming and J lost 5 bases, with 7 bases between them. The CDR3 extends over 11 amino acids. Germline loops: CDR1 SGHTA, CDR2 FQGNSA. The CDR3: CASSPLNEQYF. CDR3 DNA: TGTGCCAGCAGCCCCCTCAACGAGCAGTACTTC.

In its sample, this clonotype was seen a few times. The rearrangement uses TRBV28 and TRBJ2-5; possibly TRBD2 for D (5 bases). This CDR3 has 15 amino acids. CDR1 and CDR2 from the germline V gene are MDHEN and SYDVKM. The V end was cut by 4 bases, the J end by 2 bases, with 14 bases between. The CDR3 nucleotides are TGTGCCAGCAGTTCCTTACTAGTAGGTCAAGAGACCCAGTACTTC. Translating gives CASSSLLVGQETQYF.

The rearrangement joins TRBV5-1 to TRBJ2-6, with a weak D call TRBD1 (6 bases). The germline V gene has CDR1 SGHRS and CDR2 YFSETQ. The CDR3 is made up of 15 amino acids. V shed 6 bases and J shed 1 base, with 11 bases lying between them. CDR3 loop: CASTLGGSGANVLTF. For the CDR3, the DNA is TGCGCCAGCACCTTAGGGGGATCTGGGGCCAACGTCCTGACTTTC.

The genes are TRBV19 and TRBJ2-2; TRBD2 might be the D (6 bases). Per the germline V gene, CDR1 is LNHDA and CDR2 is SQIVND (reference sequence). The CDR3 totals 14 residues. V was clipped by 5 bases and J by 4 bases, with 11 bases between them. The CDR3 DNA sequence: TGTGCCAGTAGTCCGACTAGGATCACCGGGGAGCTGTTTTTT. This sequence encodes CASSPTRITGELFF.

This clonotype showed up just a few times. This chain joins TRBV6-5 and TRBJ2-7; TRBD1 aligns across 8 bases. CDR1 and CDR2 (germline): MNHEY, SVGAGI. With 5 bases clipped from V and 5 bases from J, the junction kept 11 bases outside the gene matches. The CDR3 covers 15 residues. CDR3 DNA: TGTGCCAGCAGTACCTATGGGCAGGGGGCACACGAGCAGTACTTC. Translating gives CASSTYGQGAHEQYF.

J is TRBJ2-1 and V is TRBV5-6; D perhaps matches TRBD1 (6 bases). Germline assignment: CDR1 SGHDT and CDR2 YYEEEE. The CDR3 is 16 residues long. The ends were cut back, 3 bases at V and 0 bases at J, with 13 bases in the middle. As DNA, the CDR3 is TGTGCCAGCAGCTGGGGGCCCCTGCCCTCCTACAATGAGCAGTTCTTC. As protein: CASSWGPLPSYNEQFF.

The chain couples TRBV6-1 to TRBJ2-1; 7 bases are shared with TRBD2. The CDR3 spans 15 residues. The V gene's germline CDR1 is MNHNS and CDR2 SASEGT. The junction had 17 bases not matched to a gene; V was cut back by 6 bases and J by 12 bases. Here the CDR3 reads CASSFETSRSGLQFF. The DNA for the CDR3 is TGTGCCAGCAGCTTTGAGACTAGCCGATCGGGACTGCAGTTCTTC.

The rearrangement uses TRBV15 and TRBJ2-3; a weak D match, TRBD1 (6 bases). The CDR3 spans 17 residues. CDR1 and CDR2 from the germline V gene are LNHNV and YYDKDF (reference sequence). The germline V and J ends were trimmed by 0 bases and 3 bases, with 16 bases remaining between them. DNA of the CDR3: TGTGCCACCAGCAGAGACCAGCAGGGGTTACAAACAGATACGCAGTATTTT. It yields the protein CATSRDQQGLQTDTQYF.

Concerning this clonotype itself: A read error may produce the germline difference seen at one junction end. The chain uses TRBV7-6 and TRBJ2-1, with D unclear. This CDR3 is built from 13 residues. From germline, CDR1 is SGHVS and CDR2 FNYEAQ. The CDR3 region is CASSVAHRNEQFF. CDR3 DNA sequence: TGTGCCAGCAGCGTAGCTCACCGGAATGAGCAGTTCTTC.

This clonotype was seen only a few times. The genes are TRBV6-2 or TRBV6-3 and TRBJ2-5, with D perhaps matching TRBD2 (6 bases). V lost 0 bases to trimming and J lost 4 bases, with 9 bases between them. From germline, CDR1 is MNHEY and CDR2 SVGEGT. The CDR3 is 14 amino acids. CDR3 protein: CASSYSLGGETQYF. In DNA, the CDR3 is TGTGCCAGCAGTTACTCGCTGGGGGGAGAGACCCAGTACTTC.

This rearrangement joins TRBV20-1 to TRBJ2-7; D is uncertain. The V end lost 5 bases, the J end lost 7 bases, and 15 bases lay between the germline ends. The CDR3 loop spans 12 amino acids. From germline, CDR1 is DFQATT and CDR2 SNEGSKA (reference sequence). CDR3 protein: CSAAAPLWEQYF. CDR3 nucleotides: TGCAGTGCTGCCGCCCCTCTATGGGAGCAGTACTTC.

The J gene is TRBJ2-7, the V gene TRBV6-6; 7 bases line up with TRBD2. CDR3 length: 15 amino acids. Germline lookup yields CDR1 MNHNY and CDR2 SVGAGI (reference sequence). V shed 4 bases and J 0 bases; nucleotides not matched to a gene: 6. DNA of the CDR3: TGTGCCAGCAGTTCACCTAGGACTAGCTCCTACGAGCAGTACTTC. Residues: CASSSPRTSSYEQYF.

In nucleotides, the CDR3 is TGTGCCTGGAGTGTACCCCCGACAGGCCGGGACTATGGCTACACCTTC. Translated, it gives CAWSVPPTGRDYGYTF. The rearrangement links TRBV30 to TRBJ1-2; TRBD1 is a possible D gene (6 bases). The length of the CDR3 is 16 residues. Germline V CDR1 and CDR2: GTSNPN, SVGIG (reference sequence). V dropped 0 bases and J dropped 3 bases, with 17 bases sitting between them.

The CDR3 region has the DNA TGCGCCAGCAGCCGGGCAACTGTCTCCTACGAGCAGTACTTC. Translating it yields CASSRATVSYEQYF. The chain uses TRBV4-3 and TRBJ2-7, with no clear D. Germline CDR1 LGHNA, CDR2 YSLEER. Trimming took off 4 bases at V and 0 bases at J, with 10 bases between the two ends. There are 14 residues in the CDR3.

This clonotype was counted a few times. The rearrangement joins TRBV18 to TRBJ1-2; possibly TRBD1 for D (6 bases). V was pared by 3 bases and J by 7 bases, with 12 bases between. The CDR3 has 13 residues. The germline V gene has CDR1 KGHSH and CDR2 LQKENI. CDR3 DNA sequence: TGTGCCAGCTCACCGGCGGGGGCAGGTGGCTACACCTTC. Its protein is CASSPAGAGGYTF.

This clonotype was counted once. CDR3 sequence: CASSPGTSGNLDTQYF. CDR3 bases: TGTGCCAGCAGCCCAGGGACTAGCGGGAATTTGGATACGCAGTATTTT. This rearrangement joins TRBV7-9 to TRBJ2-3, with TRBD2 matching over 13 bases. Germline lookup yields CDR1 SEHNR and CDR2 FQNEAQ (reference sequence). With V trimmed by 5 bases and J by 6 bases, 8 bases remained unmatched. This CDR3 region has 16 residues.

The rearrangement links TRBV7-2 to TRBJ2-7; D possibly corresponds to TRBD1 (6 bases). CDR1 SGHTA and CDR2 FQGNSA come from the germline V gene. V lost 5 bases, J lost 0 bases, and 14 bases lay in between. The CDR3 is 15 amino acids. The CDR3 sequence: CASSLNRESSYEQYF. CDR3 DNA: TGTGCCAGCAGCCTGAACAGGGAGTCCTCCTACGAGCAGTACTTC.

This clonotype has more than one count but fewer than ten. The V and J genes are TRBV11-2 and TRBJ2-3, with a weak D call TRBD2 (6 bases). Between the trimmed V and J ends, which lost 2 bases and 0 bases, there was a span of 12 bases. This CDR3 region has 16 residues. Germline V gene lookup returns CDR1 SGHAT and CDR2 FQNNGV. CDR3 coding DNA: TGTGCCAGCAGCTTACAGGGAGGTCGGAGCACAGATACGCAGTATTTT. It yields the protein CASSLQGGRSTDTQYF.

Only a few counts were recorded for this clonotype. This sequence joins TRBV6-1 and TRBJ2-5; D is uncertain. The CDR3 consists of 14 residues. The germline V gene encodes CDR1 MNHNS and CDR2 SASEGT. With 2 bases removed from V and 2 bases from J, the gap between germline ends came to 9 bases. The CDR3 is CASSEPGRQETQYF. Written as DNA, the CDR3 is TGTGCCAGCAGTGAACCGGGCAGGCAAGAGACCCAGTACTTC.

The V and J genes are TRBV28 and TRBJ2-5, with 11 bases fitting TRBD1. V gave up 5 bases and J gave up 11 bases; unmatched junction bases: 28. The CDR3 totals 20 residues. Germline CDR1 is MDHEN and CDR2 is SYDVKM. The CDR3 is CASSPLVLNRTGGVPNEQYF. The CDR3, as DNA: TGTGCCAGCAGTCCCCTCGTGTTAAACAGGACAGGGGGCGTTCCCAATGAGCAGTACTTC.

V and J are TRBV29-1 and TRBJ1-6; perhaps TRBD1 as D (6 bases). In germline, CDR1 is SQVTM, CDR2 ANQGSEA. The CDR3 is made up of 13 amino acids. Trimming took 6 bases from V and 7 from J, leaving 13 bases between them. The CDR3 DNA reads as TGCAGCGTAAATCAGGGGCCAAATTCACCCCTCCACTTT. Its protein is CSVNQGPNSPLHF.

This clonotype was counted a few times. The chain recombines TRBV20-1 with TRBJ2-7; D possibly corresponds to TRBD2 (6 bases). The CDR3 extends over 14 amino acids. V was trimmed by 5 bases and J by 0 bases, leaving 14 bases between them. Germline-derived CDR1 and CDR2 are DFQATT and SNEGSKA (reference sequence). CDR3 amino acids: CSAPLGGSSYEQYF. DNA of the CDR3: TGCAGTGCTCCCTTGGGGGGTTCCTCCTACGAGCAGTACTTC.

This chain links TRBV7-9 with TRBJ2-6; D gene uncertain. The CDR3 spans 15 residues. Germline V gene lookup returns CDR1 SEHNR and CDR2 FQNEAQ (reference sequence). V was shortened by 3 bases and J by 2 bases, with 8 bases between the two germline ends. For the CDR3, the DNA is TGTGCCAGCAGCTTGGTAGGGACTGGGGCCAACGTCCTGACTTTC. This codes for CASSLVGTGANVLTF.